The TCR beta chain under discussion was sequenced for a study of cytomegalovirus exposure and HLA in healthy donors. Study results and caveats: For presence/absence analyses, sequencing depth was assumed to be roughly uniform across donors. Confirmation in vitro established that a few CMV-associated chains were specific for CMV antigens. Accounts indicate the classifier identified cytomegalovirus status with strong specificity and sensitivity.

The germline CDR1 and CDR2 sequences are MNHNS and SASEGT. The CDR3 runs 13 residues. The ends were cut back, 1 base at V and 4 bases at J, with 6 bases in the middle. This PCR relied on a set of 60 Vbeta primers and 13 Jbeta primers. Measured with immunoSEQ multiplex PCR; TCRdb has only the in-frame clones, and not every one. The table shows approximately 160,000 clones, with 82% occurring only once. Points on this clone: Its matching antigen is unknown.

Source material: PBMCs. This chain uses TRBV6-1 with TRBJ2-3; D gene uncertain. The sequence was collected from a girl aged 2-10 years in good health and CMV-seropositive. CDR3 nucleotide sequence: TGTGCCAGCAGTGAAGTCCTTGCAGATACGCAGTATTTT. The encoded protein is CASSEVLADTQYF.